One and the same sample provided the 4 T cell receptor beta chains below, sequenced in a study of regulatory T cells in long-lasting Graves disease (dated by TCRdb to the early 2020s). The sample's time point label, in plain terms: persistent/refractory GD, antithyroid drugs over 5 years with positive TRAb. For both TCR sequencing and RNA sequencing, RNA was extracted from PBMCs using TRIzol. Library prep was done by multiplex PCR. Sequencing took place on an Illumina HiSeq 4000. To build TCR beta libraries, CDR3 regions were amplified by Arm-PCR using iRepertoire HTBI primers. TCRdb ran its own pipeline on the public reads, namely fastp trimming at Q25 and MiXCR clone calling, and kept in-frame beta chains. Each record represents a unique CDR3 protein, reported with the most common genes and DNA among its rows. This sample gives about 660,000 distinct CDR3 sequences in total; about 32% of them show up just once. The ten largest clones represent 42% of the sample.

Sequenced here: peripheral blood mononuclear cells (PBMCs), sampled when the disease was refractory, from a patient treated with antithyroid drugs. Every receptor here comes from a female donor with Graves disease.

This clonotype turned up a few times. This chain uses TRBV15 with TRBJ1-5; D is unclear. The CDR3 is made up of 12 amino acids. Germline V gene data show CDR1 as LNHNV and CDR2 as YYDKDF (reference sequence). Trimming took 3 bases from V and 5 from J, leaving 5 bases between them. CDR3 amino acids: CATSRAHQPQHF. CDR3 bases: TGTGCCACCAGCAGGGCCCATCAGCCCCAGCATTTT.

V and J are TRBV12-3 or TRBV12-4 and TRBJ1-1; tentatively, D is TRBD1 (5 bases). The CDR3 is 13 amino acids. V was trimmed by 0 bases and J by 10 bases, leaving 12 bases between them. CDR3 DNA sequence: TGTGCCAGCAGTTTAGCTGCGGGGGACGGAGCTTTCTTT. Protein sequence: CASSLAAGDGAFF.

As regards this clonotype: Only one base separates this from a far larger clonotype, so it likely reflects a read error. The V and J genes are TRBV6-2 or TRBV6-3 and TRBJ1-4; 7 bases agree with TRBD1. The J call may be faulty, since TRBJ1-6 better matches the DNA end. CDR1 is MNHEY, CDR2 SVGEGT, per germline. The CDR3 contains 17 residues. Written as DNA, the CDR3 is TGTGCCGGCAGTGAAGCGGTTAGAGGGGGCAAGAATTCACCCCTCCACTTT. It codes for CAGSEAVRGGKNSPLHF.

The chain uses TRBV28 and TRBJ1-3; D is perhaps TRBD1 (5 bases). Germline CDR1 MDHEN, CDR2 SYDVKM. V shed 5 bases and J shed 0 bases, with 14 bases lying between them. The CDR3 sequence is 16 residues long. The CDR3 region has the DNA TGTGCCAGCAGTCTTAGTCAGGGTGTCTCTGGAAACACCATATATTTT. Its protein is CASSLSQGVSGNTIYF.